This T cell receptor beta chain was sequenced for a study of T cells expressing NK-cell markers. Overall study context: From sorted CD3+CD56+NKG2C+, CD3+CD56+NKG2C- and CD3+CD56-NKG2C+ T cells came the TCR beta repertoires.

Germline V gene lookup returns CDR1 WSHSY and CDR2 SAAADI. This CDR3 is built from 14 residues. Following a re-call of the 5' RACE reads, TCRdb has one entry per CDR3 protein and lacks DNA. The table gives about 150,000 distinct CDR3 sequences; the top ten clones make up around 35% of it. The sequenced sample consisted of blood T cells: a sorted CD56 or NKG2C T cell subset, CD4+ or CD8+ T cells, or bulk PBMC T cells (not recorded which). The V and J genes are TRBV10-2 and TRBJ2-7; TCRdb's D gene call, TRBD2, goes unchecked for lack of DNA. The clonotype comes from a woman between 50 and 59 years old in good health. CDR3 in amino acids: CASSPTSVTYEQYF.